This TCR beta chain was identified in a study of blood T cell repertoires in COVID-19. Looking at the study overall: Samples of COVID-19 (acute and convalescent) were obtained from the United States, Italy and Spain. Sources were T cells, B-cell-depleted T cells, or PBMCs; the material itself was cDNA or gDNA.

The V end was cut by 3 bases, the J end by 1 base, with 10 bases between. The CDR3 is made up of 14 amino acids. Germline CDR1 is SGHNT and CDR2 is YYREEE (reference sequence). As processed by the authors: Estimation of nucleated cell counts relied on the amplification of reference gene primers. The protocol was immunoSEQ multiplex PCR, while the TCRdb copy is restricted to in-frame clones and leaves out a portion. The V and J calls and the clone size are those of that table, but D and trimming were determined from the DNA. There are 130,000 to 150,000 clones in the sample; 80% to 90% occur only once, and under 15% lies in the top ten. Followed over time, Seattle patients had been enrolled while infection was active.

The clonotype comes from a man between 18 and 29 years old with COVID-19, enrolled during active disease. This chain connects TRBV5-4 to TRBJ1-2; D remains ambiguous. Sample: peripheral blood. CDR3 amino acids: CASSSRGLNYGYTF. In nucleotides, the CDR3 is TGTGCCAGCAGCTCCCGGGGTCTTAACTATGGCTACACCTTC. Based on the CDR3 plus reference TRBV5-4 and TRBJ1-2, the full variable domain is ETGVTQSPTHLIKTRGQQVTLRCSSQSGHNTVSWYQQALGQGPQFIFQYYREEENGRGNFPPRFSGLQFPNYSSELNVNALELDDSALYLCASSSRGLNYGYTFGSGTRLTVV.